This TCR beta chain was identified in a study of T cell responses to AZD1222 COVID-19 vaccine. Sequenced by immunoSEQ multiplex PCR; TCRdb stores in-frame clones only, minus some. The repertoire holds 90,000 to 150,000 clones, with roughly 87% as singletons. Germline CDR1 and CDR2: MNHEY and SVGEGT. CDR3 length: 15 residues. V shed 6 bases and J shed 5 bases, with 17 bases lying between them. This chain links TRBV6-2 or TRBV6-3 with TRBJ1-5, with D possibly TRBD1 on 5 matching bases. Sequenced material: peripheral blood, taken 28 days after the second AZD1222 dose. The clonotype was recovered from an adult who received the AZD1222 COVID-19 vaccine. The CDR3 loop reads CASSTGALRDQPQHF. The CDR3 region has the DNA TGTGCCAGCAGCACCGGGGCCCTTCGAGATCAGCCCCAGCATTTT.